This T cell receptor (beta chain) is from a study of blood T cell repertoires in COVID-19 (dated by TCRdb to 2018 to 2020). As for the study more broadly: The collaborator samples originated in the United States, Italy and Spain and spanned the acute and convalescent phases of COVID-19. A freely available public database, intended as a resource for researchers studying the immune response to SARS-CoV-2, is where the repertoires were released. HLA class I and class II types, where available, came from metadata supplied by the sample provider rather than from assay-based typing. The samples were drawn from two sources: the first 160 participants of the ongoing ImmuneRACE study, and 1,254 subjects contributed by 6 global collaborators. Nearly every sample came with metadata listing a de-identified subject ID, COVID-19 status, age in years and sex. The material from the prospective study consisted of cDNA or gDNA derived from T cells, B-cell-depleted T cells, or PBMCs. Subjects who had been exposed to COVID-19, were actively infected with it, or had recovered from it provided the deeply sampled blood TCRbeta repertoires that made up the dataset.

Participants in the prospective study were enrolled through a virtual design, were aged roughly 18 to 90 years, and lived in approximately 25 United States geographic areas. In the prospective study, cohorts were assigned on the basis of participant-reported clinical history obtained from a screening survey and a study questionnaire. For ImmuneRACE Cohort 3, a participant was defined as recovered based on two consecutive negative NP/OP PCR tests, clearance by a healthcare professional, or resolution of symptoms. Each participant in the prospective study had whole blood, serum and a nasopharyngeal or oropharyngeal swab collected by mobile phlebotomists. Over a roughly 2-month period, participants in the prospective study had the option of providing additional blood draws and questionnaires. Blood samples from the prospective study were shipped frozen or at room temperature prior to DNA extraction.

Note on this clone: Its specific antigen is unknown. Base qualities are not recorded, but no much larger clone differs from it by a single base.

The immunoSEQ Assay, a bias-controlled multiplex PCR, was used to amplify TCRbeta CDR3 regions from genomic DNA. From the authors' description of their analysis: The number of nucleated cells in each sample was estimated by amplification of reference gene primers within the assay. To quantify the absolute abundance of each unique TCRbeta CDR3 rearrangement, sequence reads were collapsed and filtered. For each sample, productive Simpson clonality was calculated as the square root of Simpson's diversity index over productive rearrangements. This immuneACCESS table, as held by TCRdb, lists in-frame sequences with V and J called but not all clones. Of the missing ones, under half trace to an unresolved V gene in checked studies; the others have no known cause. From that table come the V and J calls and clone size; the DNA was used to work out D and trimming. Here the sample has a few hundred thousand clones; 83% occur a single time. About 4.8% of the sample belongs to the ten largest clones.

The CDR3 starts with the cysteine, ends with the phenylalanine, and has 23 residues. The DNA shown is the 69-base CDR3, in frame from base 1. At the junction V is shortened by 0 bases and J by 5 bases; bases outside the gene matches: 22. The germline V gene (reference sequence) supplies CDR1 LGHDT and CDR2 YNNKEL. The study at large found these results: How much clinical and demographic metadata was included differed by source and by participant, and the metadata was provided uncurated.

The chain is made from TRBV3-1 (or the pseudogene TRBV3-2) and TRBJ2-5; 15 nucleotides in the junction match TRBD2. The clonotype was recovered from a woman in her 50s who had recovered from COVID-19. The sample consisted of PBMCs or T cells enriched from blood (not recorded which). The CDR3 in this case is CASSQDLQARPGTSGRRRETQYF. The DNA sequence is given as TGTGCCAGCAGCCAAGATCTCCAGGCGCGCCCCGGGACTAGCGGGAGGAGGCGGGAGACCCAGTACTTC.